What follows are 18 T cell receptor beta chains derived from one specimen sequenced in a study of blood T cell repertoires in COVID-19. TCRdb keeps only in-frame clones here, not all; method: immunoSEQ multiplex PCR. This sample has 100,000 or so clones, with around 94% found just once. The sequenced material came from peripheral blood. The receptors originated from a man between 50 and 59 years old with active COVID-19.

The V call is TRBV7-2, the J call TRBJ2-3; D is undetermined. The V end lost 2 bases, the J end lost 6 bases, and 9 bases lay between the germline ends. This CDR3 comprises 13 residues. Germline values: CDR1 SGHTA, CDR2 FQGNSA. CDR3 in DNA: TGTGCCAGCAGCTTAAGCCCTAGGGATACGCAGTATTTT. This translates into CASSLSPRDTQYF.

The V and J genes are TRBV6-5 and TRBJ1-5, with D possibly matching TRBD1 (6 bases). The V gene lost 7 bases and the J gene lost 11 bases, with 18 bases spanning the gap. The germline V gene has CDR1 MNHEY and CDR2 SVGAGI. This CDR3 spans 13 amino acids. CDR3 nucleotide sequence: TGTGCCAGCAACTGGGTAGGGGGGGTGACCCAGCATTTT. It is translated as CASNWVGGVTQHF.

This clone was observed once. The CDR3, as DNA: TGTGCCAGTAGCGGGGGATTAACAGATACGCAGTATTTT. This encodes CASSGGLTDTQYF. This chain uses TRBV28 with TRBJ2-3; 9 bases are a match to TRBD2. V trimming: 9 bases; J trimming: 3 bases; junction bases outside the gene matches: 4. The CDR3 consists of 13 residues. The V gene's germline CDR1 is MDHEN and CDR2 SYDVKM.

This rearrangement joins TRBV28 to TRBJ2-1; 8 positions match TRBD1. Unmatched junction bases numbered 9, after V lost 7 bases and J lost 4 bases. The CDR3 consists of 15 residues. The germline CDR1 and CDR2 sequences are MDHEN and SYDVKM. The CDR3 region has the DNA TGTGCCAGCACCCCGGACAGGGCGAGGTACAATGAGCAGTTCTTC. It specifies CASTPDRARYNEQFF. Drawing the rest from reference TRBV28 and TRBJ2-1, the complete variable domain is DVKVTQSSRYLVKRTGEKVFLECVQDMDHENMFWYRQDPGLGLRLIYFSYDVKMKEKGDIPEGYSVSREKKERFSLILESASTNQTSMYLCASTPDRARYNEQFFGPGTRLTVL.

CDR3 DNA: TGTGCCAGCAGCTTGGAAAGGCGGGAGTTCGATGAGCAGTTCTTC. It yields the protein CASSLERREFDEQFF. The chain recombines TRBV11-2 with TRBJ2-1; 7 positions agree with TRBD2. V shed 3 bases, J shed 8 bases, and the junction held 10 bases outside the gene matches. The CDR3 is made up of 15 amino acids. Germline assignment: CDR1 SGHAT and CDR2 FQNNGV. The full variable domain, its missing parts supplied by reference TRBV11-2 and TRBJ2-1, is EAGVAQSPRYKIIEKRQSVAFWCNPISGHATLYWYQQILGQGPKLLIQFQNNGVVDDSQLPKDRFSAERLKGVDSTLKIQPAKLEDSAVYLCASSLERREFDEQFFGPGTRLTVL.

The V gene is TRBV19, the J gene TRBJ2-5; D remains unclear. This CDR3 is 13 amino acids long. The V gene's germline CDR1 is LNHDA and CDR2 SQIVND (reference sequence). Trimming took 3 bases from V and 4 from J, leaving 9 bases between them. As DNA, the CDR3 is TGTGCCAGTAGTATGGCCATGTTAGAGACCCAGTACTTC. Protein product: CASSMAMLETQYF. The variable domain in full, completed from reference TRBV19 and TRBJ2-5, reads DGGITQSPKYLFRKEGQNVTLSCEQNLNHDAMYWYRQDPGQGLRLIYYSQIVNDFQKGDIAEGYSVSREKKESFPLTVTSAQKNPTAFYLCASSMAMLETQYFGPGTRLLVL.

This chain links TRBV19 with TRBJ2-7; TRBD1 matches 8 bases. The CDR3 consists of 13 residues. Per the germline V gene, CDR1 is LNHDA and CDR2 is SQIVND (reference sequence). V was pared by 6 bases and J by 3 bases, with 4 bases of the junction left unmatched. Here the CDR3 DNA reads TGTGCCAGTAGAAGCGGACAGGGCTACGAGCAGTACTTC. Encoded protein: CASRSGQGYEQYF.

This clone was recorded only once. The chain is built from TRBV5-1 and TRBJ1-6, with TRBD1 as a possible D gene (5 bases). Germline values: CDR1 SGHRS, CDR2 YFSETQ. Deletions cut 0 bases from V and 7 bases from J, with 8 bases between. CDR3 length equals 14 residues. CDR3 sequence reads: CASSLDGGNSPLHF. The CDR3 DNA sequence: TGCGCCAGCAGCTTGGACGGGGGGAATTCACCCCTCCACTTT.

This chain connects TRBV20-1 to TRBJ1-5, with D uncertain. This CDR3 is built from 13 residues. Trimming took 3 bases from V and 0 from J, leaving 6 bases between them. Germline CDR1 reads DFQATT; CDR2 reads SNEGSKA (reference sequence). CDR3 loop: CSASQISNQPQHF. The DNA for the CDR3 is TGCAGTGCTAGTCAGATTAGCAATCAGCCCCAGCATTTT.

The chain carries TRBV5-6 and TRBJ1-3; D is ambiguous. This CDR3 region has 13 residues. The germline V and J ends were trimmed by 5 bases and 2 bases, with 8 bases remaining between them. Germline CDR1 SGHDT, CDR2 YYEEEE. CDR3 in amino acids: CASRQKAGNTIYF. The CDR3 DNA reads as TGTGCCAGCAGACAGAAAGCTGGAAACACCATATATTTT.

The chain carries TRBV13 and TRBJ2-1; 7 bases map to TRBD1. The CDR3 covers 12 residues. Germline loops: CDR1 PRHDT, CDR2 FYEKMQ (reference sequence). The V gene end was trimmed by 6 bases and the J gene end by 7 bases; junction bases not matched to a gene: 3. CDR3 sequence (DNA): TGTGCCAGCAGTCGACAGGGAAATGAGCAGTTCTTC. Its protein product is CASSRQGNEQFF.

J is TRBJ2-7 and V is TRBV28; D perhaps matches TRBD1 (6 bases). The length of the CDR3 is 13 residues. V shed 11 bases and J shed 4 bases, with 18 bases lying between them. The germline CDR1 and CDR2 sequences are MDHEN and SYDVKM. DNA of the CDR3: TGTGCCGCAGAGAAACAGGGATTGTACGAGCAGTACTTC. It translates to CAAEKQGLYEQYF.

The gene calls are TRBV2 and TRBJ2-1; 8 bases line up with TRBD2. Germline CDR1 and CDR2: SNHLY and FYNNEI. V shed 4 bases and J 0 bases; nucleotides not matched to a gene: 11. CDR3 length: 18 amino acids. The CDR3 reads CASSVPVALAGSYNEQFF. CDR3 DNA: TGTGCCAGCAGTGTGCCGGTTGCCCTAGCGGGCTCCTACAATGAGCAGTTCTTC.

In DNA, the CDR3 is TGTGCCAGCAGCTTAGGGCAGGGCCAGCCCCAGCATTTT. Protein sequence: CASSLGQGQPQHF. The chain couples TRBV7-9 to TRBJ1-5; D is perhaps TRBD1 (5 bases). In germline, CDR1 is SEHNR, CDR2 FQNEAQ (reference sequence). Trimming removed 1 base from V and 7 bases from J, with 8 bases in between. The CDR3 covers 13 residues. The variable domain in full, completed from reference TRBV7-9 and TRBJ1-5, reads DTGVSQNPRHKITKRGQNVTFRCDPISEHNRLYWYRQTLGQGPEFLTYFQNEAQLEKSRLLSDRFSAERPKGSFSTLEIQRTEQGDSAMYLCASSLGQGQPQHFGDGTRLSIL.

The rearrangement joins TRBV5-6 to TRBJ1-1, with D unclear. Trimming cost V 4 bases and J 0 bases, with 13 bases left between them. CDR3 length equals 15 residues. In germline, CDR1 is SGHDT, CDR2 YYEEEE. In nucleotides, the CDR3 is TGTGCCAGCAGCGCCAAGCCTAGCATGAACACTGAAGCTTTCTTT. It specifies CASSAKPSMNTEAFF.

V gene TRBV5-4 combines with J gene TRBJ1-3, with D hard to call. This CDR3 spans 13 amino acids. Germline V lookup: CDR1 SGHNT, CDR2 YYREEE (reference sequence). Trimming took 0 bases from V and 8 from J, leaving 9 bases between them. Here the CDR3 DNA reads TGTGCCAGCAGCTTGGAAGGCCGGGACACCATATATTTT. Translation gives CASSLEGRDTIYF.

The chain uses TRBV5-6 and TRBJ2-7; D not certain. The CDR3 extends over 14 amino acids. The germline V gene encodes CDR1 SGHDT and CDR2 YYEEEE. V lost 1 base and J lost 4, with 12 bases in between. The CDR3 DNA follows: TGTGCCAGCAGCTTGTCTGGTACTCGGTACGAGCAGTACTTC. It codes for CASSLSGTRYEQYF. The full variable domain, in which reference TRBV5-6 and TRBJ2-7 provide the parts outside the CDR3, is DAGVTQSPTHLIKTRGQQVTLRCSPKSGHDTVSWYQQALGQGPQFIFQYYEEEERQRGNFPDRFSGHQFPNYSSELNVNALLLGDSALYLCASSLSGTRYEQYFGPGTRLTVT.

The gene calls are TRBV27 and TRBJ1-6; the D gene is possibly TRBD1 (5 bases). CDR3 length equals 14 residues. Germline CDR1 MNHEY, CDR2 SMNVEV (reference sequence). The V end was cut by 3 bases, the J end by 9 bases, with 12 bases between. The CDR3 DNA reads TGTGCCAGCAGTTTGGGGGGGGGAGGTTCACCCCTCCACTTT. This gives the protein CASSLGGGGSPLHF.